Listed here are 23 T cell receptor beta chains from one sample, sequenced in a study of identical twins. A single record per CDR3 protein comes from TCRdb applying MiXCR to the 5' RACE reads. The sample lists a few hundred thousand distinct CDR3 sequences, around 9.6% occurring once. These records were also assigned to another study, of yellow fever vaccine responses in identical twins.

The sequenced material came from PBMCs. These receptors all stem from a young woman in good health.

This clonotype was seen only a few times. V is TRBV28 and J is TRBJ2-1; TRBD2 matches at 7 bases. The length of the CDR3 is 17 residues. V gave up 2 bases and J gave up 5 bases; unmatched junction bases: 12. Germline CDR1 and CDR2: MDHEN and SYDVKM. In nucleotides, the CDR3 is TGTGCCAGCAGTTTAAACAGTCGGGCTAGCGGTGACAATGAGCAGTTCTTC. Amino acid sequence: CASSLNSRASGDNEQFF.

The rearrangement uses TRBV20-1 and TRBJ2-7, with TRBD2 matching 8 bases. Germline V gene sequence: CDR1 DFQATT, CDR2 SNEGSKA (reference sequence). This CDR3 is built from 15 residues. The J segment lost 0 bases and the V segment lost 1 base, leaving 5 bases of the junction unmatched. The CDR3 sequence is CSARALAESSYEQYF. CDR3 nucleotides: TGCAGTGCTAGAGCACTAGCGGAAAGCTCCTACGAGCAGTACTTC.

CDR3 protein: CSVQLLGLAGGEQYF. DNA of the CDR3: TGCAGCGTTCAGCTCCTGGGACTAGCGGGAGGGGAGCAGTACTTC. V and J are TRBV29-1 and TRBJ2-7; the match to TRBD2 covers 16 bases. The CDR3 covers 15 residues. The germline CDR1 and CDR2 sequences are SQVTM and ANQGSEA. V shed 5 bases and J 7 bases; nucleotides not matched to a gene: 8.

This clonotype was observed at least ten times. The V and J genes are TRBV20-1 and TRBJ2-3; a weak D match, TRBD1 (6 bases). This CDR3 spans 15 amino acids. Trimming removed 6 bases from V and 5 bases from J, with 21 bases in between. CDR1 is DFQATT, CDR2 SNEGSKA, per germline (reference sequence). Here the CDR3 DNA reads TGCAGTGCAAACACCTGGACAGAATTAAGAGATACGCAGTATTTT. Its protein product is CSANTWTELRDTQYF.

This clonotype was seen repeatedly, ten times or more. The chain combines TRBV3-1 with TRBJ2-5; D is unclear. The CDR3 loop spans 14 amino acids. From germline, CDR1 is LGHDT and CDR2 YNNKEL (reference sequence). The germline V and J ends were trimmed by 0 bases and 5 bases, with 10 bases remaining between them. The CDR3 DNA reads TGTGCCAGCAGCCAAGAGCCGTGGGCTGAGACCCAGTACTTC. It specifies CASSQEPWAETQYF.

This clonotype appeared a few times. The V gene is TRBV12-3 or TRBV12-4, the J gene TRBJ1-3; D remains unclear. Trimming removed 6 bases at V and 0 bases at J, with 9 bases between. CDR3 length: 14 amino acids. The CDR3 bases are TGTGCCAGCAGCCGGGGAAGCTCTGGAAACACCATATATTTT. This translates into CASSRGSSGNTIYF.

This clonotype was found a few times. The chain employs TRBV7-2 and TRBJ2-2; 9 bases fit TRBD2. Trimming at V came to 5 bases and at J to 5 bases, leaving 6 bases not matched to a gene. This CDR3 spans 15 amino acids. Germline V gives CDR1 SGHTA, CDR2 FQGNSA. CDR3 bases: TGTGCCAGCAGCGTGATAGCGGGAGAGACCGGGGAGCTGTTTTTT. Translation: CASSVIAGETGELFF.

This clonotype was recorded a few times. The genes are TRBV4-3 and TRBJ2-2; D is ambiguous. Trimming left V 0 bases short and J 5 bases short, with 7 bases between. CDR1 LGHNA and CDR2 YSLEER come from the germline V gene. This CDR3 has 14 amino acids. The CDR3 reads CASSQDVVTGELFF. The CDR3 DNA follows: TGCGCCAGCAGCCAAGATGTGGTGACCGGGGAGCTGTTTTTT.

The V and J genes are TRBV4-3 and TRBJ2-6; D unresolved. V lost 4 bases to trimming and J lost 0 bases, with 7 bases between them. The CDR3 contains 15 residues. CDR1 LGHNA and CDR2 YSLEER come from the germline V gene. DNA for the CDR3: TGCGCCAGCAGCCCCCCTATCTCTGGGGCCAACGTCCTGACTTTC. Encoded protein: CASSPPISGANVLTF.

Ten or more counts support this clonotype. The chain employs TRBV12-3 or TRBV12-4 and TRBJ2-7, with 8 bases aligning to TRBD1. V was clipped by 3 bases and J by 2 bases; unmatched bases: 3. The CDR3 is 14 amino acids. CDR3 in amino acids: CASSLEDRAYEQYF. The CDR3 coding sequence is TGTGCCAGCAGTTTGGAGGACAGGGCCTACGAGCAGTACTTC.

CDR3 DNA sequence: TGTGCCACCAGCAGAGAGGTTGTAGGGGGGCCTGGCTACACCTTC. Its protein product is CATSREVVGGPGYTF. V is TRBV15 and J is TRBJ1-2; D perhaps matches TRBD1 (6 bases). Germline assignment: CDR1 LNHNV and CDR2 YYDKDF (reference sequence). V was trimmed by 0 bases and J by 7 bases, leaving 15 bases between them. The CDR3 is 15 residues long.

The DNA of the CDR3 is TGCAGCGCACAGGGGGCCAAAGGCAGCTATGGCTACACCTTC. Translation: CSAQGAKGSYGYTF. The gene calls are TRBV29-1 and TRBJ1-2; 9 bases match TRBD1. CDR1 is SQVTM and CDR2 is ANQGSEA in the germline V gene. This CDR3 has 14 residues. V trimming: 7 bases; J trimming: 4 bases; junction bases outside the gene matches: 10.

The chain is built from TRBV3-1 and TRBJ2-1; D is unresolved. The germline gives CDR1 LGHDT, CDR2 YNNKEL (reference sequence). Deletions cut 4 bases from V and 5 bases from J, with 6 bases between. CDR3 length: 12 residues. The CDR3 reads CASSRPDNEQFF. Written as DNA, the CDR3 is TGTGCCAGCAGCCGACCTGACAATGAGCAGTTCTTC.

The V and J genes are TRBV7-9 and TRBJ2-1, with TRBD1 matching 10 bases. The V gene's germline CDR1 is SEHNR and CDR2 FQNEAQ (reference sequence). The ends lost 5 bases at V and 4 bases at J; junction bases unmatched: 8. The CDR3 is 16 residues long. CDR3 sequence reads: CASSPPGTGEYNEQFF. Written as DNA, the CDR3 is TGTGCCAGCAGCCCACCCGGGACAGGGGAATACAATGAGCAGTTCTTC.

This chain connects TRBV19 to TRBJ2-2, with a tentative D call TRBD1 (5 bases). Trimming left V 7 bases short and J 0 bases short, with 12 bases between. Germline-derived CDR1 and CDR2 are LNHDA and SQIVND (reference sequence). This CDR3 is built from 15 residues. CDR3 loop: CASTPGSANTGELFF. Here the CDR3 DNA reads TGTGCCAGTACCCCAGGGTCGGCGAACACCGGGGAGCTGTTTTTT.

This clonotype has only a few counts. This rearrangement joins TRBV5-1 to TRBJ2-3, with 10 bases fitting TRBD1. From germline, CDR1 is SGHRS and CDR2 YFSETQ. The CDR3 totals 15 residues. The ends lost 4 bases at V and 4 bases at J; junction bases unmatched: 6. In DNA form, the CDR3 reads TGCGCCAGCAGCCCGGGACAGGGGAAAGCAGATACGCAGTATTTT. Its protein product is CASSPGQGKADTQYF. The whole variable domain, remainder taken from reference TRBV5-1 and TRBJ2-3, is KAGVTQTPRYLIKTRGQQVTLSCSPISGHRSVSWYQQTPGQGLQFLFEYFSETQRNKGNFPGRFSGRQFSNSRSEMNVSTLELGDSALYLCASSPGQGKADTQYFGPGTRLTVL.

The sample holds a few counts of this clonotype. CDR3 residues: CASSSQPGQKNYGYTF. CDR3 bases: TGTGCCAGCAGCTCCCAACCGGGACAGAAGAACTATGGCTACACCTTC. The chain is built from TRBV11-2 and TRBJ1-2, with TRBD1 matching over 7 bases. This CDR3 has 16 residues. Looked up from germline, CDR1 is SGHAT and CDR2 is FQNNGV. The V and J ends lost 4 bases and 2 bases, in that order; junction bases with no gene match: 10.

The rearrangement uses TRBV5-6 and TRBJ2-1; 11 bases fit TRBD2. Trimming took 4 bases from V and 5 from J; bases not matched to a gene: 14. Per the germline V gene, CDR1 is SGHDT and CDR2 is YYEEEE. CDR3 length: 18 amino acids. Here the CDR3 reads CASSPLGVGTSGDNEQFF. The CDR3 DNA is TGTGCCAGCAGCCCCCTCGGGGTCGGGACTAGCGGCGACAATGAGCAGTTCTTC.

CDR3: CASSLFNSGNTIYF. CDR3 DNA sequence: TGTGCCAGCAGCCTATTTAACTCTGGAAACACCATATATTTT. The chain joins TRBV14 to TRBJ1-3; D remains unclear. V gave up 4 bases and J gave up 0 bases, with 7 bases separating them. This CDR3 spans 14 amino acids. CDR1 SGHDN and CDR2 FVKESK come from the germline V gene.

CDR3 sequence (DNA): TGTGCCAGCACCCTAGAGGGCCTCCTTACAGATACGCAGTATTTT. Its translation: CASTLEGLLTDTQYF. The rearrangement links TRBV6-2 or TRBV6-3 to TRBJ2-3; D might be TRBD2 (5 bases). CDR3 length equals 15 residues. Germline CDR1 reads MNHEY; CDR2 reads SVGEGT. The V end was cut by 7 bases, the J end by 3 bases, with 17 bases between.

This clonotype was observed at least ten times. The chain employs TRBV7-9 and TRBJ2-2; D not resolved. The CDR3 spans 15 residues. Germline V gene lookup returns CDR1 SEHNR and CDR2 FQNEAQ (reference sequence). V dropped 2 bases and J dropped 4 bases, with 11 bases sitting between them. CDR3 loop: CASSLLSTSTGELFF. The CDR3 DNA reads TGTGCCAGCAGCTTATTAAGTACGAGCACCGGGGAGCTGTTTTTT.

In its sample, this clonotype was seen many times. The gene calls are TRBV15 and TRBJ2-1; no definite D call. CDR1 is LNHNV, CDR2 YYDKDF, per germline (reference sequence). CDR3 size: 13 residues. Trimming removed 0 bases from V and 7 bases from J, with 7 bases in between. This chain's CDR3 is CATSRDTRNEQFF. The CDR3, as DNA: TGTGCCACCAGCAGAGATACGAGGAATGAGCAGTTCTTC. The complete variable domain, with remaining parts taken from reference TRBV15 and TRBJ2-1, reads DAMVIQNPRYQVTQFGKPVTLSCSQTLNHNVMYWYQQKSSQAPKLLFHYYDKDFNNEADTPDNFQSRRPNTSFCFLDIRSPGLGDTAMYLCATSRDTRNEQFFGPGTRLTVL.

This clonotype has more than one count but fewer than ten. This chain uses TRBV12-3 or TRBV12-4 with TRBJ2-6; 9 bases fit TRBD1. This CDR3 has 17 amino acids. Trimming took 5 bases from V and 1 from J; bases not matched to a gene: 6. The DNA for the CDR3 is TGTGCCAGCAGTGGGGCGGGACAGGGTTCTGGGGCCAACGTCCTGACTTTC. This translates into CASSGAGQGSGANVLTF.